Listed below are T cell receptor beta chains from one sample, sequenced in a study of T-cell memory formation after mild COVID-19. TCRdb recomputed calls from the 5' RACE reads with MiXCR, one row per CDR3 protein. The table records hundreds of thousands of distinct CDR3 sequences, 20% to 25% of them present only once. Sequenced input: PBMCs or a T cell subset sorted from them (not recorded which). The receptors derive from an adult woman who had mild COVID-19 (a few samples of this study predate the infection). Cell type and time point are not known. Both conserved end residues are part of each CDR3. D genes are given only for firm matches. Some rows have no size entry. The others give once, few or many, or a class for an expanded clone.

j_call,clone_size,d_call,v_call,cdr3_aa,cdr3_nt
TRBJ2-7,NA,TRBD1,TRBV6-5,CASSSTGTGSYEQYF,TGTGCCAGCAGTTCCACCGGGACAGGATCCTACGAGCAGTACTTC
TRBJ1-1,few,NA,TRBV20-1,CSSRDLNTEAFF,TGCTCAAGCAGGGATCTGAACACTGAAGCTTTCTTT
TRBJ2-5,NA,NA,TRBV24-1,CATSDSDSYQETQYF,TGTGCCACCAGTGATTCCGACTCGTACCAAGAGACCCAGTACTTC
TRBJ2-7,NA,NA,TRBV7-9,CASADTAYEQYF,TGTGCCAGCGCCGACACCGCCTACGAGCAGTACTTC
TRBJ1-5,NA,TRBD1,TRBV12-3/TRBV12-4,CASSPDRFQPQHF,TGTGCCAGCAGCCCGGACAGGTTCCAGCCCCAGCATTTT
TRBJ2-7,few,TRBD2,TRBV5-5,CASSPRTSGDYEQYF,TGTGCCAGCAGCCCGCGGACTAGCGGGGACTACGAGCAGTACTTC
TRBJ2-2,NA,NA,TRBV27,CASSLVAGVGTGELFF,TGTGCCAGCAGTTTAGTGGCAGGTGTGGGGACCGGGGAGCTGTTTTTT
TRBJ2-6,NA,NA,TRBV6-1,CASSEAPVSSGANVLTF,TGTGCCAGCAGTGAAGCCCCTGTAAGCTCTGGGGCCAACGTCCTGACTTTC
TRBJ2-3,once,TRBD2,TRBV19,CASSIMGLANPDTQYF,TGTGCCAGTAGTATAATGGGACTAGCAAATCCAGATACGCAGTATTTT
TRBJ2-2,NA,NA,TRBV6-5,CASSYERGSVTGELFF,TGTGCCAGCAGTTACGAACGGGGGAGTGTCACCGGGGAGCTGTTTTTT
TRBJ1-2,NA,NA,TRBV12-3/TRBV12-4,CASSLSSVDGYTF,TGTGCCAGCAGCCTGTCATCCGTGGATGGCTACACCTTC
TRBJ2-7,few,NA,TRBV5-6,CASSLGPNYEQYF,TGTGCCAGCAGCTTGGGACCCAACTACGAGCAGTACTTC
TRBJ2-7,few,TRBD1,TRBV2,CASSDRTGGVYEQYF,TGTGCCAGCAGTGACCGGACAGGGGGAGTCTACGAGCAGTACTTC
TRBJ1-5,few,NA,TRBV5-4,CASSFRTELGNQPQHF,TGTGCCAGCAGCTTTAGGACAGAACTGGGCAATCAGCCCCAGCATTTT
TRBJ2-3,few,NA,TRBV30,CAWNDGGRGTDTQYF,TGTGCCTGGAATGACGGGGGACGAGGCACAGATACGCAGTATTTT
TRBJ2-1,few,TRBD2,TRBV7-2,CASSPEASGYYNEQFF,TGTGCCAGCAGCCCCGAGGCTAGCGGGTACTACAATGAGCAGTTCTTC
TRBJ2-1,many,TRBD1,TRBV12-3/TRBV12-4,CASSLDRGTYNEQFF,TGCGCCAGCAGTCTTGACAGGGGCACCTACAATGAGCAGTTCTTC
TRBJ2-1,few,NA,TRBV5-5,CASSKEVSVSEQFF,TGTGCCAGCAGCAAGGAGGTTAGCGTCAGTGAGCAGTTCTTC
TRBJ2-3,few,NA,TRBV6-1,CASSEVLGDTQYF,TGTGCCAGCAGTGAAGTATTGGGGGATACGCAGTATTTT
TRBJ1-1,NA,NA,TRBV3-1,CASSQGWIMNTEAFF,TGTGCCAGCAGCCAAGGTTGGATCATGAACACTGAAGCTTTCTTT
TRBJ2-2,few,TRBD1,TRBV5-1,CASDRGRTGELFF,TGCGCCAGCGACAGGGGACGGACCGGGGAGCTGTTTTTT
TRBJ2-3,many,TRBD2,TRBV24-1,CATSESVGGPQYF,TGTGCCACCAGTGAGTCAGTGGGAGGGCCGCAGTATTTT
TRBJ1-2,NA,NA,TRBV6-4,CASSDSNYGYTF,TGTGCCAGCAGTGACTCTAACTATGGCTACACCTTC
TRBJ1-2,few,TRBD1,TRBV10-3,CATSGTGENGYTF,TGTGCCACCTCCGGGACAGGAGAAAATGGCTACACCTTC
TRBJ2-1,NA,TRBD2,TRBV2,CASLGLAGGPSDYNEQFF,TGTGCCAGCCTGGGACTAGCGGGGGGGCCAAGTGACTACAATGAGCAGTTCTTC
TRBJ2-5,NA,NA,TRBV4-2,CASSLGGAQQETQYF,TGTGCCAGCAGCCTAGGAGGGGCACAACAAGAGACCCAGTACTTC
TRBJ2-5,NA,NA,TRBV7-9,CASSRGYQETQYF,TGTGCCAGCAGCCGTGGGTACCAAGAGACCCAGTACTTC
TRBJ2-5,NA,TRBD1,TRBV18,CASSPRDRVRQETQYF,TGTGCCAGCTCACCCCGGGACAGGGTGCGTCAAGAGACCCAGTACTTC
TRBJ2-5,few,NA,TRBV6-5,CASRPATVPRYKAYQETQYF,TGTGCCAGCAGACCAGCGACAGTACCTCGGTATAAGGCGTACCAAGAGACCCAGTACTTC
TRBJ2-3,NA,TRBD1,TRBV7-2,CASSSPGTGGGDTQYF,TGTGCCAGCAGCTCCCCCGGGACAGGGGGCGGAGATACGCAGTATTTT
TRBJ2-2,many,NA,TRBV5-1,CASRLGHRNTGELFF,TGCGCCAGCCGCCTCGGGCACCGAAACACCGGGGAGCTGTTTTTT
TRBJ2-1,NA,TRBD2,TRBV12-3/TRBV12-4,CASTPSGGAYEQFF,TGTGCCAGCACCCCTAGCGGGGGGGCCTATGAGCAGTTCTTC
TRBJ2-3,few,NA,TRBV4-2,CASSQVGVGGTDTQYF,TGTGCCAGCAGCCAAGTCGGTGTCGGGGGCACAGATACGCAGTATTTT
TRBJ2-1,NA,TRBD2,TRBV5-6,CASSKSGRSPYNEQFF,TGTGCCAGCAGCAAAAGCGGGAGGTCCCCCTACAATGAGCAGTTCTTC